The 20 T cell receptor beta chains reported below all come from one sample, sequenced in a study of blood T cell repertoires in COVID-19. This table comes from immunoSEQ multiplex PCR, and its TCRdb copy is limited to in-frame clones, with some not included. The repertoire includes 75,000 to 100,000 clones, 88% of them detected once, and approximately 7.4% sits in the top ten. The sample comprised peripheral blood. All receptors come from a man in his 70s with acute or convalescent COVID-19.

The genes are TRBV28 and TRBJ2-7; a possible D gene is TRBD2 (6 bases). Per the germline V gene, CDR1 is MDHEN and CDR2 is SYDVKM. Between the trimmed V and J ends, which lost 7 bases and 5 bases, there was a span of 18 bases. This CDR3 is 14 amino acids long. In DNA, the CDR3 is TGTGCCAGCACCATCCCCGGGGGTTGGGACGAGCAGTACTTC. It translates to CASTIPGGWDEQYF.

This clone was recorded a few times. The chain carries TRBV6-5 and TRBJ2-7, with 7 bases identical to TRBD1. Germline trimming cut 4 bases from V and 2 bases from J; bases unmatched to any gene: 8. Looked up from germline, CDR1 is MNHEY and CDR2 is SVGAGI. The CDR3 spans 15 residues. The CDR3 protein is CASSSPSTGTYEQYF. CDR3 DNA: TGTGCCAGCAGTTCACCCTCGACAGGGACCTACGAGCAGTACTTC.

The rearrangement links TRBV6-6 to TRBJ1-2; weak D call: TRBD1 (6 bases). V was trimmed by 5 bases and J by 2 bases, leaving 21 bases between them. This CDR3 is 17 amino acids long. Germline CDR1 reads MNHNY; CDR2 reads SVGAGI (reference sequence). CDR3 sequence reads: CASSLNSGTTTNYGYTF. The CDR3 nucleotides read TGTGCCAGCAGTCTTAATTCCGGGACAACAACCAACTATGGCTACACCTTC.

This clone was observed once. CDR3 sequence reads: CASSYAQGAYNEQFF. The DNA of the CDR3 is TGTGCCAGCAGTTACGCACAGGGGGCCTACAATGAGCAGTTCTTC. The V call is TRBV6-2 or TRBV6-3, the J call TRBJ2-1, with 8 bases that match TRBD1. CDR1 is MNHEY and CDR2 is SVGEGT in the germline V gene. CDR3 length: 15 residues. The trim removed 2 bases at V and 2 bases at J, leaving 2 bases unmatched.

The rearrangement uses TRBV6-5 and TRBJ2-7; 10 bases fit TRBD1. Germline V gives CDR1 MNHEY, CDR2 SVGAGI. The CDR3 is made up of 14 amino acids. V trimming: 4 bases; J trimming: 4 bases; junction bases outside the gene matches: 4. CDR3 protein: CASSFRTGGYEQYF. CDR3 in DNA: TGTGCCAGCAGTTTTCGGACAGGGGGGTACGAGCAGTACTTC.

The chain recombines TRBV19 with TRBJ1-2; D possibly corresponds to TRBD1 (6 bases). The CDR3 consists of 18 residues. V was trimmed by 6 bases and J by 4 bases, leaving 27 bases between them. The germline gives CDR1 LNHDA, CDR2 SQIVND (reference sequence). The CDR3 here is CASRNPGDTGRPPYGYTF. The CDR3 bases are TGTGCCAGTAGAAATCCCGGCGATACAGGGCGGCCTCCCTATGGCTACACCTTC.

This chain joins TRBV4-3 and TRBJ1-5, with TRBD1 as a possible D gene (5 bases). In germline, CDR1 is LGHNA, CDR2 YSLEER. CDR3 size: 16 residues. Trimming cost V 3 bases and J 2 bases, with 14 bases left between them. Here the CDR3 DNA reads TGCGCCAGCAGCCAGACCCGTGGGGCTGGCAATCAGCCCCAGCATTTT. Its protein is CASSQTRGAGNQPQHF.

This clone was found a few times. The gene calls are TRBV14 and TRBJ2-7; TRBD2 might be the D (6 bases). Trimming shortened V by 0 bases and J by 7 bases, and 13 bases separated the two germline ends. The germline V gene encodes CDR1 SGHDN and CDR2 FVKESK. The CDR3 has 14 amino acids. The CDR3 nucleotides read TGTGCCAGCAGCCAAGATGAGAGGCGGGATGAGCAGTACTTC. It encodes CASSQDERRDEQYF.

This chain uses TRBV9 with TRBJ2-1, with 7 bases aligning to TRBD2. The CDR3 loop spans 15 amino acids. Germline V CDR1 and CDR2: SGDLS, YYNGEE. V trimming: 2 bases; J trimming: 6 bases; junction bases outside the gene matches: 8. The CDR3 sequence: CASSVGGRLGNEQFF. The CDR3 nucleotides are TGTGCCAGCAGCGTCGGCGGGAGACTCGGCAATGAGCAGTTCTTC.

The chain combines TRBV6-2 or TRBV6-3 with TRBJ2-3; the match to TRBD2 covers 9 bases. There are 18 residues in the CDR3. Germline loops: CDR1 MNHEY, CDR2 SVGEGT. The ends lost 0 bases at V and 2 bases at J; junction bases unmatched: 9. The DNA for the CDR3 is TGTGCCAGCAGTTACTCGAGTTGGGCTAGCGGGATCACAGATACGCAGTATTTT. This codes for CASSYSSWASGITDTQYF.

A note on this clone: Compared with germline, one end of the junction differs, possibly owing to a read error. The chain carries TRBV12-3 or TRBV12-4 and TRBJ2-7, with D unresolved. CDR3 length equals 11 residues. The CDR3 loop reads CASSLGYQQYF. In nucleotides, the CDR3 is TGTGCCAGCAGTTTGGGCTACCAGCAGTACTTC.

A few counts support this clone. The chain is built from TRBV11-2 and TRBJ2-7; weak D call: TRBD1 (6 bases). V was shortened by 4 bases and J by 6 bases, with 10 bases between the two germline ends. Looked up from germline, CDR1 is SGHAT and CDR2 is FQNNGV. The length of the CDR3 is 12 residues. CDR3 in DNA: TGTGCCAGCAGCTCTACAGGGTCCGAGCAGTACTTC. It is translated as CASSSTGSEQYF.

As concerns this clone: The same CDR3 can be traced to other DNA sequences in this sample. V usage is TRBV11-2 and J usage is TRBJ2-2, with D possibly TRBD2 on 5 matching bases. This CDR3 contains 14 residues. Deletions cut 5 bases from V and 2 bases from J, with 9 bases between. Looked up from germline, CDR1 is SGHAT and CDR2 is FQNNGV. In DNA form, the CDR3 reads TGTGCCAGCAGCCGACGGGGTAACACCGGGGAGCTGTTTTTT. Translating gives CASSRRGNTGELFF. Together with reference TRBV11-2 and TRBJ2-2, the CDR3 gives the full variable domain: EAGVAQSPRYKIIEKRQSVAFWCNPISGHATLYWYQQILGQGPKLLIQFQNNGVVDDSQLPKDRFSAERLKGVDSTLKIQPAKLEDSAVYLCASSRRGNTGELFFGEGSRLTVL.

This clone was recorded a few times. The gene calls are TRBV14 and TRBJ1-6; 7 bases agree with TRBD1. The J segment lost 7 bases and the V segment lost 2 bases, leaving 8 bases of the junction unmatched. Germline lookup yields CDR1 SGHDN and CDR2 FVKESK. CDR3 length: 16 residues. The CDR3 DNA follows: TGTGCCAGCAGCCAATGGCGGGACAGCCAAAATTCACCCCTCCACTTT. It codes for CASSQWRDSQNSPLHF.

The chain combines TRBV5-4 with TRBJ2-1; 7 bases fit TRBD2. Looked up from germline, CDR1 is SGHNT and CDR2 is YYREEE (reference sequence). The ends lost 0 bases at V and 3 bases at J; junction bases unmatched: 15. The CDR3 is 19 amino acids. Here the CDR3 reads CASSLGGRTSSGGYNEQFF. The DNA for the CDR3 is TGTGCCAGCAGCTTGGGGGGACGTACGTCTTCGGGAGGCTACAATGAGCAGTTCTTC.

This chain's CDR3 is CSASVKQGQETQYF. For the CDR3, the DNA is TGCAGTGCTAGTGTTAAACAGGGGCAAGAGACCCAGTACTTC. This sequence joins TRBV20-1 and TRBJ2-5; 7 bases map to TRBD1. V dropped 3 bases and J dropped 2; count of bases not matched to a gene: 6. CDR3 size: 14 residues. Germline-derived CDR1 and CDR2 are DFQATT and SNEGSKA (reference sequence).

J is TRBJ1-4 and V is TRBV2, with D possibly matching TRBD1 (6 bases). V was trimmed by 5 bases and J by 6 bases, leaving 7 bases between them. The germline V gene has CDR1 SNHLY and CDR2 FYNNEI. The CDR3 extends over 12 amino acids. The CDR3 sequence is CASSWTDEKLFF. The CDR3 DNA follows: TGTGCCAGCAGTTGGACAGATGAAAAACTGTTTTTT.

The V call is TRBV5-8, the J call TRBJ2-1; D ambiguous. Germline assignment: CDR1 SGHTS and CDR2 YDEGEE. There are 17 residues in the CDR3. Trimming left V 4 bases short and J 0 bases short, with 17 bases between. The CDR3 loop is CASSAAISLSSYNEQFF. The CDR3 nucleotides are TGTGCCAGCAGCGCAGCCATTAGCCTGAGCTCCTACAATGAGCAGTTCTTC. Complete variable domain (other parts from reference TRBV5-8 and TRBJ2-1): EAGVTQSPTHLIKTRGQQATLRCSPISGHTSVYWYQQALGLGLQFLLWYDEGEERNRGNFPPRFSGRQFPNYSSELNVNALELEDSALYLCASSAAISLSSYNEQFFGPGTRLTVL.

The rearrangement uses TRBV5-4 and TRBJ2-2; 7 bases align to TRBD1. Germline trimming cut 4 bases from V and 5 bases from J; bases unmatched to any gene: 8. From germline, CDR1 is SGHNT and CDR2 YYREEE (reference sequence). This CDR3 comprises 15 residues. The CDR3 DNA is TGTGCCAGCAGCCCTCGACAGGGCGGAACCGGGGAGCTGTTTTTT. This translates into CASSPRQGGTGELFF.

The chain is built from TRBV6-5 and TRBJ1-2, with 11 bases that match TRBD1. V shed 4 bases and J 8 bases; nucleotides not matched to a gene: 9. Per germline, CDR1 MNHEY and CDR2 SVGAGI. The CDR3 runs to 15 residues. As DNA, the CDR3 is TGTGCCAGCAGTTCTGTTGGGACAGGGGGTTTCGGCTACACCTTC. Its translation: CASSSVGTGGFGYTF.